Following are 12 T cell receptor beta chains from one sample sequenced in a study of T cells in localized non-small cell lung cancer. Using immunoSEQ multiplex PCR, the repertoire was profiled, and TCRdb retains in-frame clones only, with some absent. The repertoire holds tens of thousands of clones, over 75% seen once, with 20% in the top ten. The material was peripheral blood, obtained before any cancer treatment. The receptors were gathered from a female donor aged 60 or older with stage II squamous cell lung carcinoma.

The V gene is TRBV19, the J gene TRBJ1-4; no definite D call. In germline, CDR1 is LNHDA, CDR2 SQIVND (reference sequence). The ends were cut back, 5 bases at V and 4 bases at J, with 11 bases in the middle. The CDR3 covers 14 residues. This CDR3 reads CASSPGAINEKLFF. CDR3 DNA: TGTGCCAGTAGTCCGGGAGCAATTAATGAAAAACTGTTTTTT.

The V call is TRBV27, the J call TRBJ2-1, with 14 nucleotides matching TRBD2. This CDR3 spans 15 amino acids. The ends lost 5 bases at V and 6 bases at J; junction bases unmatched: 3. CDR1 and CDR2 from the germline V gene are MNHEY and SMNVEV (reference sequence). DNA of the CDR3: TGTGCCAGCAGTGCGGGACTAGCGGGGGTCAATGAGCAGTTCTTC. Translation gives CASSAGLAGVNEQFF.

This sequence joins TRBV6-1 and TRBJ1-2; 7 bases align to TRBD1. The CDR3 sequence is 15 residues long. Germline loops: CDR1 MNHNS, CDR2 SASEGT. Losses at the gene ends were 3 bases for V and 5 bases for J; bases not matched to a gene: 9. The CDR3, as DNA: TGTGCCAGCAGTGACGAAACAGGGGCGGCTTATGGCTACACCTTC. This sequence encodes CASSDETGAAYGYTF.

The rearrangement joins TRBV30 to TRBJ2-2, with D uncertain. CDR3 length: 14 amino acids. With 5 bases removed from V and 5 bases from J, the gap between germline ends came to 15 bases. Per the germline V gene, CDR1 is GTSNPN and CDR2 is SVGIG (reference sequence). Written as DNA, the CDR3 is TGTGCCTGGTCCATCTCCCGGGCGACCGGGGAGCTGTTTTTT. Translated, it gives CAWSISRATGELFF.

The rearrangement links TRBV14 to TRBJ2-6, with TRBD1 as a possible D gene (5 bases). Trimming took off 1 base at V and 0 bases at J, with 13 bases between the two ends. This CDR3 is 18 amino acids long. CDR1 is SGHDN and CDR2 is FVKESK in the germline V gene. CDR3 amino acids: CASSQGQRSSSGANVLTF. The DNA of the CDR3 is TGTGCCAGCAGCCAAGGACAGCGCTCTTCCTCTGGGGCCAACGTCCTGACTTTC.

The chain recombines TRBV28 with TRBJ1-1; tentatively, D is TRBD1 (5 bases). CDR3 length: 15 amino acids. V was trimmed by 2 bases and J by 1 base, leaving 11 bases between them. Germline V gives CDR1 MDHEN, CDR2 SYDVKM. CDR3 coding DNA: TGTGCCAGCAGTTTACTTTTTGGGGGGAACACTGAAGCTTTCTTT. Encoded protein: CASSLLFGGNTEAFF.

V gene TRBV18 combines with J gene TRBJ1-1; 7 bases agree with TRBD1. Germline V lookup: CDR1 KGHSH, CDR2 LQKENI. This CDR3 region has 15 residues. The V gene end was trimmed by 5 bases and the J gene end by 2 bases; junction bases not matched to a gene: 8. As DNA, the CDR3 is TGTGCCAGCTCAGCCCTGGGACAGACCAACACTGAAGCTTTCTTT. It codes for CASSALGQTNTEAFF.

V and J are TRBV5-1 and TRBJ2-3, with D unclear. This CDR3 spans 12 amino acids. V lost 2 bases, J lost 5 bases, and 6 bases lay in between. Germline CDR1 and CDR2: SGHRS and YFSETQ. Written as DNA, the CDR3 is TGCGCCAGCAGCTTAGGGCGAGATACGCAGTATTTT. It is translated as CASSLGRDTQYF.

The rearrangement uses TRBV11-2 and TRBJ2-4, with D perhaps TRBD1 or TRBD2 (5 bases each). From germline, CDR1 is SGHAT and CDR2 FQNNGV. CDR3 length: 17 residues. The ends were cut back, 5 bases at V and 0 bases at J, with 17 bases in the middle. Here the CDR3 DNA reads TGTGCCAGCAGCGAATCCCATGGGACCCTAGCCAAAAACATTCAGTACTTC. It is translated as CASSESHGTLAKNIQYF.

The chain employs TRBV7-2 and TRBJ2-5; TRBD2 is a possible D gene (6 bases). The CDR3 runs 16 residues. V lost 1 base and J 5 bases, leaving 17 bases between the germline ends. CDR1 SGHTA and CDR2 FQGNSA come from the germline V gene. In DNA, the CDR3 is TGTGCCAGCAGCTTAGGTCGTGGGCCAGCGGGCGAGACCCAGTACTTC. Amino acid sequence: CASSLGRGPAGETQYF.

This rearrangement joins TRBV7-2 to TRBJ1-2; 10 bases are shared with TRBD1. CDR3 length: 16 amino acids. V shed 0 bases, J shed 5 bases, and the junction held 6 bases outside the gene matches. Germline CDR1 SGHTA, CDR2 FQGNSA. The CDR3 DNA follows: TGTGCCAGCAGCTTAGCCGGGACAGGGGTCCCATATGGCTACACCTTC. It yields the protein CASSLAGTGVPYGYTF.

This chain links TRBV6-5 with TRBJ1-4, with D possibly TRBD1 on 6 matching bases. Trimming took off 6 bases at V and 4 bases at J, with 12 bases between the two ends. This CDR3 is built from 14 residues. CDR1 MNHEY and CDR2 SVGAGI come from the germline V gene. This chain's CDR3 is CASRSGQINEKLFF. In nucleotides, the CDR3 is TGTGCCAGCAGGAGCGGACAGATTAATGAAAAACTGTTTTTT.